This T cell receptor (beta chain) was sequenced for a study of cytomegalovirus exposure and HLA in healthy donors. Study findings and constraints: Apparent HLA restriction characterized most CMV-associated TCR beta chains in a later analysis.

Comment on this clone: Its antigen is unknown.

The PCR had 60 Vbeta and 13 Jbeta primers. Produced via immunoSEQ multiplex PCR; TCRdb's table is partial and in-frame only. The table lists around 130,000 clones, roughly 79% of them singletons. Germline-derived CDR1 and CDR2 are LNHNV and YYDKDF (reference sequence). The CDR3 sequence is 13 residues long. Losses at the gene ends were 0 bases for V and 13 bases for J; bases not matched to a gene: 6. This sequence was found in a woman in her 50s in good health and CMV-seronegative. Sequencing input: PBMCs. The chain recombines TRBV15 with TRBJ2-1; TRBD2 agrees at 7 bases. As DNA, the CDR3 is TGTGCCACCAGCAGAGACCCGGGGGAGGGCCAGTTCTTC. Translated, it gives CATSRDPGEGQFF.